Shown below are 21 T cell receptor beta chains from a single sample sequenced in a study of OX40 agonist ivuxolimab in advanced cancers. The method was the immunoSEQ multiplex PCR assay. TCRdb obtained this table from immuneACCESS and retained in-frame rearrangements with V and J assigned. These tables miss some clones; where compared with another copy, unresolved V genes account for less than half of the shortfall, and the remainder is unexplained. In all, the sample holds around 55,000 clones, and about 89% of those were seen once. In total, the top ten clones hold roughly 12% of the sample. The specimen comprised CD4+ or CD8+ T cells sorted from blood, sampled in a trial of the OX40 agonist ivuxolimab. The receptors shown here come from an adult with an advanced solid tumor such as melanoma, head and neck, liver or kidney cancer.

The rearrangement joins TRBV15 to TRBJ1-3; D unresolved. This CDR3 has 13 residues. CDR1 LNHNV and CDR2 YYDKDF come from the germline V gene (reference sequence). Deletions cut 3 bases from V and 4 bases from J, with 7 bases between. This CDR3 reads CATSSAWGNTIYF. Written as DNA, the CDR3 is TGTGCCACCAGCAGTGCGTGGGGAAACACCATATATTTT. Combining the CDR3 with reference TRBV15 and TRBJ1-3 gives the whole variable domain DAMVIQNPRYQVTQFGKPVTLSCSQTLNHNVMYWYQQKSSQAPKLLFHYYDKDFNNEADTPDNFQSRRPNTSFCFLDIRSPGLGDTAMYLCATSSAWGNTIYFGEGSWLTVV.

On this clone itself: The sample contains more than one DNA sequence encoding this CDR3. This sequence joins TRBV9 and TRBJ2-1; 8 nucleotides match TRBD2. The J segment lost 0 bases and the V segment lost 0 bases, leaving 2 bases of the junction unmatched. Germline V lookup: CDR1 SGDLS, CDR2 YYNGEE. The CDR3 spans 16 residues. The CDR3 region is CASSVAGTSSYNEQFF. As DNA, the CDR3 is TGTGCCAGCAGCGTAGCAGGGACTAGCTCCTACAATGAGCAGTTCTTC.

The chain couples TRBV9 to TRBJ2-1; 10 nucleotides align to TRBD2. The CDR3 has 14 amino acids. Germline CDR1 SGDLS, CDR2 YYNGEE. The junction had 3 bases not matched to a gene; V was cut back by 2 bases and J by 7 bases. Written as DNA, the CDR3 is TGTGCCAGCAGCGTTGGGACTAGCGCGAATGAGCAGTTCTTC. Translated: CASSVGTSANEQFF.

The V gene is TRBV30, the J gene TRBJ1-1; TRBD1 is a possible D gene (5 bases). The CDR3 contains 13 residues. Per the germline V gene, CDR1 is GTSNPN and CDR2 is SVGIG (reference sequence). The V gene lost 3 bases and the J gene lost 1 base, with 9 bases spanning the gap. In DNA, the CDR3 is TGTGCCTGGAGCCTCGGACAGAACACTGAAGCTTTCTTT. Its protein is CAWSLGQNTEAFF.

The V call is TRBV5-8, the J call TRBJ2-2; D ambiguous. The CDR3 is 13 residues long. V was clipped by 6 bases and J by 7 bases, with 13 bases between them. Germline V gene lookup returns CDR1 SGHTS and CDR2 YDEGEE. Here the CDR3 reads CASNSPFVGELFF. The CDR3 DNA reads TGTGCCAGCAACAGCCCGTTCGTCGGGGAGCTGTTTTTT.

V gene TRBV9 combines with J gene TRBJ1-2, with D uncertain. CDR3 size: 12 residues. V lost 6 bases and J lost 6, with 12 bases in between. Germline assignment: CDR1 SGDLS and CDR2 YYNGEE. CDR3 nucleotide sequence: TGTGCCAGCAACCGCCCCGCAGATGGCTACACCTTC. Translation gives CASNRPADGYTF.

This CDR3 reads CASSLLTGWNEQFF. Here the CDR3 DNA reads TGTGCCAGCAGTTTACTAACCGGTTGGAATGAGCAGTTCTTC. This sequence joins TRBV28 and TRBJ2-1; D is unclear. Trimming removed 2 bases at V and 7 bases at J, with 12 bases between. The CDR3 is 14 amino acids. CDR1 is MDHEN and CDR2 is SYDVKM in the germline V gene.

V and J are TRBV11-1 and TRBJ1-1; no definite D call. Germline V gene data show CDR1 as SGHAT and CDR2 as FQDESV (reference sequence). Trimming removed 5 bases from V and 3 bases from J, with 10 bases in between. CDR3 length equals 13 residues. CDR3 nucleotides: TGTGCCAGCAGCCGGCGGGGATACACTGAAGCTTTCTTT. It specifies CASSRRGYTEAFF.

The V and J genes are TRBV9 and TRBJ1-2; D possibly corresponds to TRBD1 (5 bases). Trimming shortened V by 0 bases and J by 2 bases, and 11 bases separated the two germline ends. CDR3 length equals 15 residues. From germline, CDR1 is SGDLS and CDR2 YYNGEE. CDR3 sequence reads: CASSVGLSGNYGYTF. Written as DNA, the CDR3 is TGTGCCAGCAGCGTAGGTTTGTCAGGGAACTATGGCTACACCTTC.

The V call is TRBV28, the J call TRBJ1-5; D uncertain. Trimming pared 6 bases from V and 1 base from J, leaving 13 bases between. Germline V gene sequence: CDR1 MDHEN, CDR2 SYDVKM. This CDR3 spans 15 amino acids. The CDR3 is CASSPDRGSNQPQHF. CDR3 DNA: TGTGCCAGCAGCCCGGACCGCGGGAGCAATCAGCCCCAGCATTTT. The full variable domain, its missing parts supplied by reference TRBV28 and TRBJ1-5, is DVKVTQSSRYLVKRTGEKVFLECVQDMDHENMFWYRQDPGLGLRLIYFSYDVKMKEKGDIPEGYSVSREKKERFSLILESASTNQTSMYLCASSPDRGSNQPQHFGDGTRLSIL.

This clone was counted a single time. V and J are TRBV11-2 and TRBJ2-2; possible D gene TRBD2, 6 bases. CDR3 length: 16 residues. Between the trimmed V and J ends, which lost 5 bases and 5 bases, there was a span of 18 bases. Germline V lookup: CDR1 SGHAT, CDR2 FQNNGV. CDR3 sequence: CASSPLEGLGTGELFF. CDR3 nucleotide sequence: TGTGCCAGCAGCCCCCTGGAGGGACTCGGGACCGGGGAGCTGTTTTTT.

The CDR3 loop reads CASRPEEGAGNQPQHF. DNA of the CDR3: TGTGCCAGTAGGCCGGAGGAGGGGGCGGGCAATCAGCCCCAGCATTTT. The chain links TRBV19 to TRBJ1-5; TRBD1 agrees at 7 bases. CDR3 size: 16 residues. Trimming at V came to 6 bases and at J to 2 bases, leaving 10 bases not matched to a gene. The germline V gene has CDR1 LNHDA and CDR2 SQIVND (reference sequence).

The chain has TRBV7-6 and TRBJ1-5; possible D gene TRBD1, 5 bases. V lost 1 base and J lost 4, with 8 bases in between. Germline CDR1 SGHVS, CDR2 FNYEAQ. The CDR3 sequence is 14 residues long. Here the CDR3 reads CASSLGDGNQPQHF. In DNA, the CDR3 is TGTGCCAGCAGCTTAGGGGACGGAAATCAGCCCCAGCATTTT.

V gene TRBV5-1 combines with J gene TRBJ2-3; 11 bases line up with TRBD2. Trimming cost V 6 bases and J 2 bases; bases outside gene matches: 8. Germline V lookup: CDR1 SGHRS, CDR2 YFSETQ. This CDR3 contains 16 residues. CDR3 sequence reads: CASIVAGGGLTDTQYF. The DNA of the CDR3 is TGCGCCAGCATCGTAGCGGGAGGGGGACTCACAGATACGCAGTATTTT.

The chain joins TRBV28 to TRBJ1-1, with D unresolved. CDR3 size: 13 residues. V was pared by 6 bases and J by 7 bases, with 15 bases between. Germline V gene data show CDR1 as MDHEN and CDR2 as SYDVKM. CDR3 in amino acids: CASSPIARSEAFF. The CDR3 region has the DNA TGTGCCAGCAGCCCCATCGCTAGGAGTGAAGCTTTCTTT.

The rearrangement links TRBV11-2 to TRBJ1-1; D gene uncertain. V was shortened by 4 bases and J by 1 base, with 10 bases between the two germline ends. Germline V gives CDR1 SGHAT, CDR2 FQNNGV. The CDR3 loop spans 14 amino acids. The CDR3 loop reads CASSSRVANTEAFF. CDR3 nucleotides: TGTGCCAGCAGCTCCCGGGTTGCGAACACTGAAGCTTTCTTT. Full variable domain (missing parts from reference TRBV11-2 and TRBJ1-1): EAGVAQSPRYKIIEKRQSVAFWCNPISGHATLYWYQQILGQGPKLLIQFQNNGVVDDSQLPKDRFSAERLKGVDSTLKIQPAKLEDSAVYLCASSSRVANTEAFFGQGTRLTVV.

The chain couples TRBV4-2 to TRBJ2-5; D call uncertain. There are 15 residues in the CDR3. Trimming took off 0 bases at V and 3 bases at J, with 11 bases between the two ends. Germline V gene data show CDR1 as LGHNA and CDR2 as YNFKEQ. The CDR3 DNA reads TGTGCCAGCAGCCAAGAGGACCGAGTCGAAGAGACCCAGTACTTC. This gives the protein CASSQEDRVEETQYF.

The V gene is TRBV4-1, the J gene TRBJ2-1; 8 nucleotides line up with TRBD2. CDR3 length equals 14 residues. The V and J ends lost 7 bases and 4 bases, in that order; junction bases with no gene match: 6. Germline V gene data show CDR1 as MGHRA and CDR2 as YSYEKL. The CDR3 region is CASTTIAGYNEQFF. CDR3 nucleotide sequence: TGCGCCAGCACCACCATAGCGGGGTACAATGAGCAGTTCTTC.

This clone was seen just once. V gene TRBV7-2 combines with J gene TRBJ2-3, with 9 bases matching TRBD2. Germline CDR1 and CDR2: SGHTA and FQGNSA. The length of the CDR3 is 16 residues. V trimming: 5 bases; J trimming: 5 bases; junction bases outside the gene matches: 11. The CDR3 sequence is CASSLFSGRGEDTQYF. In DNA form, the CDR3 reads TGTGCCAGCAGCCTATTTAGCGGGAGAGGGGAAGATACGCAGTATTTT.

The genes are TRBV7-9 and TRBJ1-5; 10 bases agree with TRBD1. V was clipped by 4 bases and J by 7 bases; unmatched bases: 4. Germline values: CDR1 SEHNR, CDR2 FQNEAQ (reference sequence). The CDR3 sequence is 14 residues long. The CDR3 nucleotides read TGTGCCAGCAGCTCGGGGACAGGGGAACAGCCCCAGCATTTT. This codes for CASSSGTGEQPQHF.

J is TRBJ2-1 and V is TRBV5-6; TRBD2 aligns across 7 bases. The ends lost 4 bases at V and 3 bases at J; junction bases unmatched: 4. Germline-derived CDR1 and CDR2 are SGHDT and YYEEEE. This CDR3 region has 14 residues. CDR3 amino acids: CASSLRDYYNEQFF. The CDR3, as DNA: TGTGCCAGCAGCCTCCGGGACTACTACAATGAGCAGTTCTTC.